These 14 T cell receptor beta chains originate from one sample sequenced in a study of blood T cell repertoires in COVID-19. Measured with immunoSEQ multiplex PCR; TCRdb has only the in-frame clones, and not every one. Seen here are 350,000 to 400,000 clones, roughly 90% observed once, and the top ten hold 1.5% to 2%. Sequencing was performed on PBMCs or T cells enriched from blood (not recorded which). The receptor set was obtained from a woman in her twenties or thirties who had recovered from COVID-19.

The gene calls are TRBV6-5 and TRBJ2-2; 8 bases map to TRBD1. Trimming took 4 bases from V and 4 from J; bases not matched to a gene: 5. The germline gives CDR1 MNHEY, CDR2 SVGAGI. The CDR3 is made up of 15 amino acids. CDR3 sequence (DNA): TGTGCCAGCAGTTGGACAGGGACCGTCACCGGGGAGCTGTTTTTT. Translation gives CASSWTGTVTGELFF.

The table lists this clone with a count of one. The chain couples TRBV10-3 to TRBJ2-3; 12 positions agree with TRBD2. V lost 3 bases and J lost 0; bases outside the gene matches: 4. Germline CDR1 ENHRY, CDR2 SYGVKD. This CDR3 spans 17 amino acids. CDR3 residues: CAISDYGLAGSTDTQYF. CDR3 bases: TGTGCCATCAGTGACTACGGACTAGCGGGAAGCACAGATACGCAGTATTTT.

The chain is built from TRBV2 and TRBJ1-5; 10 bases line up with TRBD1. The V and J ends lost 8 bases and 9 bases, in that order; junction bases with no gene match: 10. Germline V gene data show CDR1 as SNHLY and CDR2 as FYNNEI. The CDR3 is made up of 14 amino acids. CDR3 in DNA: TGTGCCAGCTCTAAAGACAGGGGGCATGGGCCCCAGCATTTT. Encoded protein: CASSKDRGHGPQHF.

This chain connects TRBV3-1 (or the pseudogene TRBV3-2) to TRBJ1-1; D gene uncertain. CDR3 length equals 12 residues. V was pared by 8 bases and J by 0 bases, with 7 bases between. Germline V gene sequence: CDR1 LGHDT, CDR2 YNNKEL (reference sequence). The CDR3 DNA follows: TGTGCCAGCTGTTCGGTGAACACTGAAGCTTTCTTT. This sequence encodes CASCSVNTEAFF.

The gene calls are TRBV7-9 and TRBJ1-2; 8 positions agree with TRBD1. The CDR3 length is 13 residues. Germline V gives CDR1 SEHNR, CDR2 FQNEAQ (reference sequence). With 4 bases clipped from V and 8 bases from J, the junction kept 6 bases outside the gene matches. The CDR3 nucleotides are TGTGCCAGCAGCTGGGACAGGTCGGGCGGCTACACCTTC. Protein product: CASSWDRSGGYTF.

J is TRBJ2-5 and V is TRBV2; no reliable D call. CDR3 length: 13 amino acids. The V end lost 4 bases, the J end lost 1 base, and 7 bases lay between the germline ends. The germline CDR1 and CDR2 sequences are SNHLY and FYNNEI. The CDR3 coding sequence is TGTGCCAGCAGTGCACACCCCCAAGAGACCCAGTACTTC. Protein sequence: CASSAHPQETQYF.

V is TRBV9 and J is TRBJ1-6; TRBD1 might be the D (6 bases). This CDR3 contains 14 residues. The V and J ends lost 3 bases and 8 bases respectively, with 12 bases between them. Germline V gene data show CDR1 as SGDLS and CDR2 as YYNGEE. The CDR3 coding sequence is TGTGCCAGCAGCGCACGTAACAGGGATTCACCCCTCCACTTT. It yields the protein CASSARNRDSPLHF.

This clone appeared a few times. The rearrangement uses TRBV6-5 and TRBJ1-2; D is undetermined. The CDR3 spans 14 residues. Trimming shortened V by 2 bases and J by 4 bases, and 11 bases separated the two germline ends. Germline values: CDR1 MNHEY, CDR2 SVGAGI. The CDR3 DNA reads TGTGCCAGCAGTTACCCCGGGAATCTCTATGGCTACACCTTC. The encoded protein is CASSYPGNLYGYTF.

V gene TRBV4-1 combines with J gene TRBJ2-4; 14 bases agree with TRBD2. This CDR3 has 19 residues. Germline CDR1 MGHRA, CDR2 YSYEKL. V was clipped by 4 bases and J by 1 base; unmatched bases: 9. The CDR3 DNA follows: TGCGCCAGCAGCCCTGGGACTAGCGGGGGCCGTACTGCCAAAAACATTCAGTACTTC. Translating gives CASSPGTSGGRTAKNIQYF.

The chain employs TRBV29-1 and TRBJ1-2; 8 bases agree with TRBD1. In germline, CDR1 is SQVTM, CDR2 ANQGSEA. V gave up 5 bases and J gave up 0 bases; unmatched junction bases: 5. CDR3 length equals 14 residues. CDR3 in DNA: TGCAGCGTTCTACGGGACAGGACTAACTATGGCTACACCTTC. The encoded protein is CSVLRDRTNYGYTF.

V usage is TRBV9 and J usage is TRBJ1-4; 7 bases fit TRBD1. The CDR3 spans 14 residues. V lost 5 bases to trimming and J lost 8 bases; unmatched junction nucleotides: 9. The germline V gene encodes CDR1 SGDLS and CDR2 YYNGEE. CDR3 loop: CASSTGAGEEKLFF. The CDR3 nucleotides read TGTGCCAGCAGTACAGGGGCCGGAGAGGAAAAACTGTTTTTT.

This clone was detected once. This rearrangement joins TRBV2 to TRBJ1-5; no definite D call. This CDR3 is 13 amino acids long. Germline CDR1 SNHLY, CDR2 FYNNEI. V lost 6 bases, J lost 0 bases, and 6 bases lay in between. Here the CDR3 DNA reads TGTGCCAGCAGGGAGCATAGCAATCAGCCCCAGCATTTT. This translates into CASREHSNQPQHF.

The gene calls are TRBV18 and TRBJ1-2, with D uncertain. The CDR3 extends over 12 amino acids. The germline V gene has CDR1 KGHSH and CDR2 LQKENI. V dropped 3 bases and J dropped 8 bases, with 10 bases sitting between them. The CDR3 DNA reads TGTGCCAGCTCACCCCCTCGGGGAGGCTACACCTTC. It is translated as CASSPPRGGYTF.

The chain uses TRBV30 and TRBJ1-6; D possibly corresponds to TRBD1 (6 bases). The CDR3 loop spans 13 amino acids. The germline gives CDR1 GTSNPN, CDR2 SVGIG (reference sequence). V was clipped by 2 bases and J by 5 bases, with 7 bases between them. The CDR3, as DNA: TGTGCCTGGAGTCGGGACAATAATTCACCCCTCCACTTT. Protein: CAWSRDNNSPLHF.